This T cell receptor (beta chain) stems from a study of cytomegalovirus exposure and HLA in healthy donors. This PCR relied on a set of 60 Vbeta primers and 13 Jbeta primers. The table came from immunoSEQ multiplex PCR; TCRdb's copy has only in-frame clones and leaves some out. In the table there are about 89,000 clones, more than 65% of which are singletons. This CDR3 is built from 14 residues. CDR1 is LNHNV and CDR2 is YYDKDF in the germline V gene (reference sequence). Trimming shortened V by 5 bases and J by 5 bases, and 12 bases separated the two germline ends. The receptor's source is a man aged 25 to 40 in good health and CMV-seronegative. Material for sequencing was PBMCs. V and J are TRBV15 and TRBJ1-4, with D possibly TRBD1 on 5 matching bases. The DNA of the CDR3 is TGTGCCACCAGCGGGCGCGGGGGGAATGAAAAACTGTTTTTT. This encodes CATSGRGGNEKLFF.